This entry concerns a single T cell receptor (beta chain). Its target is unknown. The source of the sample is a study of cytomegalovirus exposure and HLA in healthy donors. On the study more broadly: Both the 100 to 150 validation repertoires and the approximately 670 first-cohort repertoires used the same platform, as reported by a later analysis.

Findings of the study overall: CMV antigen specificity was confirmed in vitro for a few CMV-associated chains. Some TCR beta chains (around 180 of them) were listed as cytomegalovirus-associated. Clusters of TCRs from the first cohort tended to co-occur in the 120 validation repertoires (as a later analysis found).

Profiling relied on immunoSEQ multiplex PCR, and the TCRdb table lists in-frame clones only, not all of them. Of 120,000 to 150,000 clones listed, about 91% were seen once; the top ten hold roughly 4.3%. Trimming took 4 bases from V and 2 from J; bases not matched to a gene: 3. CDR3 length: 14 amino acids. Germline V gene sequence: CDR1 MNHEY, CDR2 SVGAGI. Sequenced sample: PBMCs. The receptor's source is a man younger than 35 in good health and CMV-seropositive. This chain joins TRBV6-5 and TRBJ2-7; 9 bases align to TRBD1. The CDR3 here is CASSLGQGTYEQYF. In DNA, the CDR3 is TGTGCCAGCAGTTTGGGACAGGGCACCTACGAGCAGTACTTC.